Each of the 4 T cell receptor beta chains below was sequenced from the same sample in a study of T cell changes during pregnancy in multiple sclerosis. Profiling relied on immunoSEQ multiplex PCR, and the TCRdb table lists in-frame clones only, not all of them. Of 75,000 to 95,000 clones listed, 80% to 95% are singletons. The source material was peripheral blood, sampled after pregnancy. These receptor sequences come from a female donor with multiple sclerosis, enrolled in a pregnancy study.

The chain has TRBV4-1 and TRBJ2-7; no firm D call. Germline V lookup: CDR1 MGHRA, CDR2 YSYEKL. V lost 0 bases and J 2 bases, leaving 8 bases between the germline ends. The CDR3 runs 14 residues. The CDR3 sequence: CASSQEPETYEQYF. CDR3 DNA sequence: TGCGCCAGCAGCCAAGAACCAGAAACCTACGAGCAGTACTTC.

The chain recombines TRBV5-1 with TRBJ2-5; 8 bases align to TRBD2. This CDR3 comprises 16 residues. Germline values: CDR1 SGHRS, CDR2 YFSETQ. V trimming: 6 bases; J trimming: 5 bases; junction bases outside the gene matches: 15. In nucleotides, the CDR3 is TGCGCCAGCACTCCTCTAGCGGGTGGGGCTATTGAGACCCAGTACTTC. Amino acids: CASTPLAGGAIETQYF.

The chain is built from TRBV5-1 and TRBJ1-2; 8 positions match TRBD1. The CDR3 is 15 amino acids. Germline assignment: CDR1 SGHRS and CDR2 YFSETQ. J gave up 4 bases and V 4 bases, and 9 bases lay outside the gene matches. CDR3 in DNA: TGCGCCAGCAGCACCGGACAGGGCGAATCCTATGGCTACACCTTC. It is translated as CASSTGQGESYGYTF.

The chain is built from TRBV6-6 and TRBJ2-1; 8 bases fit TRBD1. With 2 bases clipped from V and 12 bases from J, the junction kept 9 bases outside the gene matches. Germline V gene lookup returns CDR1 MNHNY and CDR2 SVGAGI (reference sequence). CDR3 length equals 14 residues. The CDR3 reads CASSYRDRFHGQFF. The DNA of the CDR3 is TGTGCCAGCAGTTACCGGGACAGGTTCCACGGGCAGTTCTTC.